This is a list of T cell receptor beta chains from one sample in a study of monozygotic twins with inflammatory bowel disease. TCRdb reprocessed the 5' RACE reads, keeping one entry per CDR3 protein, no DNA. This sample's table reports more than 300,000 distinct CDR3 sequences. Sequencing was performed on blood. These receptor sequences come from a human donor with ulcerative colitis or Crohn's disease, or a healthy co-twin of an affected twin (not recorded which). Each CDR3 is given with its conserved first and last residue.

j_call v_call cdr3_aa
TRBJ2-1 TRBV5-1 CASSPLLGGRGNNEQFF
TRBJ2-3 TRBV15 CATSRVEDTQYF
TRBJ2-7 TRBV4-3 CASSHSLDRLYEQYF
TRBJ1-1 TRBV5-1 CASSGGGRMNTEAFF
TRBJ1-1 TRBV20-1 CSASLGEGVTEAFF
TRBJ2-3 TRBV20-1 CSARGTSWGNYGGTDTQYF
TRBJ2-7 TRBV20-1 CSARTPYEQYF
TRBJ1-3 TRBV5-1 CASSLDGTRNTIYF
TRBJ2-7 TRBV20-1 CSAGGAGNYEQYF
TRBJ2-6 TRBV20-1 CSARGTSGASIGANVLTF